This T cell receptor (beta chain) comes out of a study of identical twins. Study-level points and caveats: A lower insertion count was a feature of abundant cord blood beta clonotypes, with no such feature in memory repertoires. Modeled out-of-frame TCR alpha sharing in monozygotic twins fell below observed levels.

The cDNA had a unique molecular identifier and a template-switch universal primer site. One entry per CDR3 protein results from TCRdb running MiXCR on the 5' RACE reads. The table lists about 340,000 distinct CDR3 sequences, roughly 12% of them singletons. This clonotype came up a few times. Its antigen is still unknown. Separately, the same data were catalogued under a study of yellow fever vaccine responses in identical twins.

The TCR sequence derives from a young woman in good health. The sample was CD8+ T cells sorted from blood.

The CDR3 sequence: CASSLGSGTSASYEQYF. CDR3 coding DNA: TGTGCCAGCAGCTTAGGTTCTGGTACTAGCGCCTCCTACGAGCAGTACTTC. This chain connects TRBV7-6 to TRBJ2-7, with 7 bases aligning to TRBD2. V trimming: 1 base; J trimming: 0 bases; junction bases outside the gene matches: 9. The CDR3 sequence is 17 residues long. The germline V gene encodes CDR1 SGHVS and CDR2 FNYEAQ.